This T cell receptor (beta chain) was sequenced during a study of CD8+CD57+ T cells in acquired aplastic anemia. Before being chosen for sequencing, patients had shown CD8+CD57+ cell expansion by flow cytometry. TCR beta VDJ and CDR3 profiles were obtained from a genomic DNA template. TCRdb fed the reads into MiXCR, producing one record per CDR3 protein. The repertoire holds around 430,000 distinct CDR3 sequences, with around 32% as singletons. Only a few counts were recorded for this clonotype. Germline assignment: CDR1 LGHDT and CDR2 YNNKEL (reference sequence). Unmatched junction bases numbered 5, after V lost 2 bases and J lost 5 bases. This CDR3 is 15 amino acids long.

The sample comprised sorted CD4+, CD8+, or CD8+CD57+ T cells (not recorded which) from PBMCs. This chain uses TRBV3-1 with TRBJ2-1; 8 bases agree with TRBD2. The source is a human donor with aplastic anemia. DNA of the CDR3: TGTGCCAGCAGCCAACGCGGGGGGAGGGACAATGAGCAGTTCTTC. Amino acid sequence: CASSQRGGRDNEQFF.